The 6 T cell receptor beta chains below all came from one sample that was sequenced in a study of blood T cell repertoires in COVID-19. Sequencing was performed with immunoSEQ multiplex PCR; in TCRdb, only in-frame clones are kept and a portion is missing. The sample consists of 250,000 to 350,000 clones, roughly 83% of them appearing once. The sequenced sample was peripheral blood. These receptors all stem from a human donor with COVID-19, enrolled during active disease. The donor label of this sample is uncertain.

The chain combines TRBV29-1 with TRBJ1-1; a possible D gene is TRBD1 (6 bases). Germline assignment: CDR1 SQVTM and CDR2 ANQGSEA. The CDR3 extends over 16 amino acids. The V end was cut by 7 bases, the J end by 4 bases, with 25 bases between. For the CDR3, the DNA is TGCAGCGCCGTGGGTCTACAGGGTATGGGTGGCACTGAAGCTTTCTTT. Protein sequence: CSAVGLQGMGGTEAFF. Complete variable domain (other parts from reference TRBV29-1 and TRBJ1-1): SAVISQKPSRDICQRGTSLTIQCQVDSQVTMMFWYRQQPGQSLTLIATANQGSEATYESGFVIDKFPISRPNLTFSTLTVSNMSPEDSSIYLCSAVGLQGMGGTEAFFGQGTRLTVV.

This clone was seen a handful of times. The genes are TRBV5-1 and TRBJ1-6; D is ambiguous. CDR1 SGHRS and CDR2 YFSETQ come from the germline V gene. V lost 4 bases, J lost 0 bases, and 5 bases lay in between. The CDR3 contains 14 residues. The CDR3 region is CASSTSSYNSPLHF. The CDR3 nucleotides are TGCGCCAGCAGCACGAGCTCCTATAATTCACCCCTCCACTTT.

This chain connects TRBV30 to TRBJ2-2, with a possible D match to TRBD2 (6 bases). The germline V and J ends were trimmed by 4 bases and 1 base, with 10 bases remaining between them. CDR3 size: 14 residues. The germline CDR1 and CDR2 sequences are GTSNPN and SVGIG (reference sequence). The CDR3 sequence is CAWNLRENTGELFF. Written as DNA, the CDR3 is TGTGCCTGGAACCTGCGGGAGAACACCGGGGAGCTGTTTTTT.

The CDR3 loop reads CASSVGGQGAEGYGYTF. CDR3 DNA: TGTGCCAGCAGCGTAGGGGGACAGGGGGCCGAGGGCTATGGCTACACCTTC. The chain has TRBV9 and TRBJ1-2; 12 nucleotides match TRBD1. Trimming cost V 0 bases and J 4 bases; bases outside gene matches: 7. Germline lookup yields CDR1 SGDLS and CDR2 YYNGEE. The CDR3 runs 17 residues.

The chain couples TRBV28 to TRBJ2-1; D might be TRBD2 (7 bases). The CDR3 has 16 amino acids. V was trimmed by 6 bases and J by 8 bases, leaving 23 bases between them. Germline CDR1 MDHEN, CDR2 SYDVKM. The CDR3 reads CASSSGGLRDGDEQFF. For the CDR3, the DNA is TGTGCCAGCAGCTCCGGGGGGCTAAGGGATGGGGATGAGCAGTTCTTC.

The gene calls are TRBV28 and TRBJ1-2, with 11 bases matching TRBD1. Germline V lookup: CDR1 MDHEN, CDR2 SYDVKM. The ends lost 6 bases at V and 4 bases at J; junction bases unmatched: 7. The CDR3 consists of 15 residues. CDR3 DNA sequence: TGTGCCAGCAGCACCGGGACAGGGGGACTCTATGGCTACACCTTC. It translates to CASSTGTGGLYGYTF.